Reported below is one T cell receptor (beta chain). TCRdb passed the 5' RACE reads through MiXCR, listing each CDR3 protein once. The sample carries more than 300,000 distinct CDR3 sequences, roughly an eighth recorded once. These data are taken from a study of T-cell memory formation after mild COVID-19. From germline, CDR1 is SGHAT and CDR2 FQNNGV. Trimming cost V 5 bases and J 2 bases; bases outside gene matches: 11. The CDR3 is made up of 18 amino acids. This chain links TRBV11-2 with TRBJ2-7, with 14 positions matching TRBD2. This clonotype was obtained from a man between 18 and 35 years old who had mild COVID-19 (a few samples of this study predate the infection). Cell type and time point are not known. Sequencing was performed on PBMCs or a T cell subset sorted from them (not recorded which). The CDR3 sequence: CASSPGLAGVLRTYEQYF. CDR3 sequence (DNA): TGTGCCAGCAGCCCGGGACTAGCGGGGGTCCTGAGAACCTACGAGCAGTACTTC.